The 21 T cell receptor beta chains presented below share a single source sample, sequenced in a study of shared clonotypes between healthy human individuals. Measured with immunoSEQ multiplex PCR; TCRdb has only the in-frame clones, and not every one. The sample lists about 2.4 million clones, 93% occurring once. The sample was naive CD4+ T cells from PBMCs. The subset was: CD45RA+ positively selected. All receptors derive from a man aged 18 to 30 in good health. Some clones in this sample may be carry-over from other donors' samples.

This clone was recorded a few times. The rearrangement uses TRBV6-1 and TRBJ1-1, with a weak D call TRBD1 (5 bases). Germline assignment: CDR1 MNHNS and CDR2 SASEGT. With 1 base removed from V and 1 base from J, the gap between germline ends came to 10 bases. The CDR3 loop spans 15 amino acids. CDR3 sequence: CASSEGGRANTEAFF. CDR3 coding DNA: TGTGCCAGCAGTGAAGGTGGCAGGGCGAACACTGAAGCTTTCTTT.

CDR3 protein: CASSGAITWGIYNEQFF. CDR3 sequence (DNA): TGCGCCAGCAGCGGAGCGATTACTTGGGGGATCTACAATGAGCAGTTCTTC. This chain connects TRBV4-1 to TRBJ2-1; the D call may be TRBD1 or TRBD2 (5 bases each). Trimming stripped 5 bases from V and 3 bases from J, with 20 bases between. The CDR3 is made up of 17 amino acids. Germline CDR1 reads MGHRA; CDR2 reads YSYEKL.

The chain couples TRBV10-3 to TRBJ2-1; 7 nucleotides line up with TRBD2. The CDR3 runs to 15 residues. With 3 bases clipped from V and 3 bases from J, the junction kept 5 bases outside the gene matches. Germline V gene lookup returns CDR1 ENHRY and CDR2 SYGVKD. The CDR3, as DNA: TGTGCCATCAGTGAACTGGGGGAGGGCTACAATGAGCAGTTCTTC. It specifies CAISELGEGYNEQFF.

About this clone itself: The identical CDR3 is also encoded by other nucleotide sequences in the sample. This sequence joins TRBV5-1 and TRBJ1-1; 9 nucleotides align to TRBD1. The CDR3 is 13 residues long. Germline V gene sequence: CDR1 SGHRS, CDR2 YFSETQ. J lost 6 bases, V lost 2 bases, and 2 bases had no gene match. As DNA, the CDR3 is TGCGCCAGCAGCTTAGACAGGGGGGCTGAAGCTTTCTTT. Translating it yields CASSLDRGAEAFF.

The rearrangement links TRBV6-1 to TRBJ2-4; D might be TRBD1 or TRBD2, each matching 6 bases. The CDR3 runs 16 residues. Trimming pared 1 base from V and 0 bases from J, leaving 10 bases between. Germline CDR1 and CDR2: MNHNS and SASEGT. CDR3 amino acids: CASSEVRGLAKNIQYF. DNA of the CDR3: TGTGCCAGCAGTGAAGTCAGGGGACTAGCCAAAAACATTCAGTACTTC.

V is TRBV19 and J is TRBJ2-7; D remains unclear. CDR1 is LNHDA and CDR2 is SQIVND in the germline V gene (reference sequence). This CDR3 contains 13 residues. V was shortened by 7 bases and J by 6 bases, with 16 bases between the two germline ends. The CDR3 bases are TGTGCCAGTACCCTAAACGGACGGTCCGAGCAGTACTTC. Translating it yields CASTLNGRSEQYF.

This clone was picked up one time. The V call is TRBV28, the J call TRBJ1-2, with D possibly TRBD1 on 5 matching bases. The V end was cut by 7 bases, the J end by 4 bases, with 22 bases between. CDR3 length: 16 amino acids. Germline V gene lookup returns CDR1 MDHEN and CDR2 SYDVKM. In DNA, the CDR3 is TGTGCCAGCACCAGAGCCGGGACTCCCAGCCCCTATGGCTACACCTTC. It yields the protein CASTRAGTPSPYGYTF.

The chain recombines TRBV6-6 with TRBJ1-1; D perhaps matches TRBD1 (6 bases). The CDR3 runs 13 residues. Germline CDR1 is MNHNY and CDR2 is SVGAGI (reference sequence). V lost 8 bases and J 4 bases, leaving 14 bases between the germline ends. CDR3 protein: CASWNEGGTEAFF. The CDR3 DNA reads TGTGCCAGCTGGAACGAGGGGGGCACTGAAGCTTTCTTT.

With regard to this clone: Other DNA sequences in this sample translate to the same CDR3. The V call is TRBV5-1, the J call TRBJ2-1; 11 nucleotides line up with TRBD2. CDR1 is SGHRS, CDR2 YFSETQ, per germline. The CDR3 spans 15 residues. Trimming took 2 bases from V and 5 from J; bases not matched to a gene: 3. CDR3 protein: CASSLLAGVDNEQFF. CDR3 bases: TGCGCCAGCAGCTTACTAGCGGGAGTTGACAATGAGCAGTTCTTC.

The chain is built from TRBV18 and TRBJ2-2, with 9 positions matching TRBD2. The CDR3 loop spans 18 amino acids. CDR1 KGHSH and CDR2 LQKENI come from the germline V gene. V shed 3 bases, J shed 1 base, and the junction held 9 bases outside the gene matches. CDR3 in amino acids: CASSPRPVAGENTGELFF. As DNA, the CDR3 is TGTGCCAGCTCACCCCGGCCCGTAGCGGGAGAGAACACCGGGGAGCTGTTTTTT.

The rearrangement links TRBV4-3 to TRBJ2-1; 14 bases match TRBD2. Per the germline V gene, CDR1 is LGHNA and CDR2 is YSLEER. The CDR3 spans 16 residues. J was trimmed by 5 bases and V by 3 bases; bases with no gene match: 3. CDR3: CASSQGTSGRDNEQFF. In DNA, the CDR3 is TGCGCCAGCAGCCAGGGGACTAGCGGGAGAGACAATGAGCAGTTCTTC.

V gene TRBV5-6 combines with J gene TRBJ1-1; D gene unclear. The CDR3 contains 13 residues. Trimming took 0 bases from V and 13 from J, leaving 16 bases between them. Germline CDR1 is SGHDT and CDR2 is YYEEEE. CDR3 DNA sequence: TGTGCCAGCAGCTTGGATCCGAGATCGCATGGTTTCTTT. Its translation is CASSLDPRSHGFF.

A remark on this clone: The same CDR3 also results from other DNA sequences found in this sample. V usage is TRBV7-3 and J usage is TRBJ2-3; 7 nucleotides line up with TRBD1. The germline V gene has CDR1 SGHTA and CDR2 FQGTGA. This CDR3 is built from 15 residues. The J segment lost 2 bases and the V segment lost 5 bases, leaving 7 bases of the junction unmatched. The CDR3 DNA reads as TGTGCCAGCAGCCGTTCCGGGACAGTCACAGATACGCAGTATTTT. Translating gives CASSRSGTVTDTQYF.

This chain connects TRBV28 to TRBJ1-1; the match to TRBD1 covers 8 bases. V shed 6 bases, J shed 1 base, and the junction held 4 bases outside the gene matches. There are 14 residues in the CDR3. Germline V gives CDR1 MDHEN, CDR2 SYDVKM. The CDR3 nucleotides are TGTGCCAGCAGAGATGGGACAGGGAACACTGAAGCTTTCTTT. Protein product: CASRDGTGNTEAFF.

The CDR3 reads CASSRGRGKETQYF. In nucleotides, the CDR3 is TGTGCCAGCAGCAGAGGGCGGGGGAAAGAGACCCAGTACTTC. The chain joins TRBV7-9 to TRBJ2-5; 7 bases are shared with TRBD2. Germline CDR1 reads SEHNR; CDR2 reads FQNEAQ (reference sequence). J lost 3 bases, V lost 5 bases, and 6 bases had no gene match. CDR3 length equals 14 residues.

The chain carries TRBV28 and TRBJ2-3; the match to TRBD2 covers 11 bases. Germline-derived CDR1 and CDR2 are MDHEN and SYDVKM. The J segment lost 12 bases and the V segment lost 5 bases, leaving 4 bases of the junction unmatched. This CDR3 has 12 amino acids. Written as DNA, the CDR3 is TGTGCCAGCAGTGTTACTAGCGGGAGCCAGTATTTT. Protein sequence: CASSVTSGSQYF.

Only one count was recorded for this clone. The rearrangement joins TRBV9 to TRBJ1-1; no firm D call. CDR1 and CDR2 (germline): SGDLS, YYNGEE. The V end was cut by 0 bases, the J end by 4 bases, with 13 bases between. The CDR3 runs to 15 residues. CDR3 loop: CASSVDPLGGTEAFF. The CDR3, as DNA: TGTGCCAGCAGCGTAGACCCTTTGGGCGGCACTGAAGCTTTCTTT.

The chain combines TRBV25-1 with TRBJ1-1; 7 bases are shared with TRBD1. This CDR3 spans 15 amino acids. Germline CDR1 reads MGHDK; CDR2 reads SYGVNS. J was trimmed by 6 bases and V by 0 bases; bases with no gene match: 7. This CDR3 reads CASSEYQGVGAEAFF. The CDR3 DNA reads as TGTGCCAGCAGTGAATATCAGGGGGTAGGGGCTGAAGCTTTCTTT.

CDR3 bases: TGTGCCAGCAGTTTAGGGTTGGGCCCCCGGCGAAACGAGCAGTACTTC. It yields the protein CASSLGLGPRRNEQYF. V and J are TRBV28 and TRBJ2-7; the D is unclear. The V gene lost 2 bases and the J gene lost 5 bases, with 19 bases spanning the gap. The CDR3 consists of 16 residues. The V gene's germline CDR1 is MDHEN and CDR2 SYDVKM.

The rearrangement uses TRBV5-1 and TRBJ2-3; 11 nucleotides match TRBD2. This CDR3 has 16 residues. Germline V lookup: CDR1 SGHRS, CDR2 YFSETQ. J was trimmed by 5 bases and V by 3 bases; bases with no gene match: 8. The CDR3 sequence: CASSYLVGLAVDTQYF. CDR3 bases: TGCGCCAGCAGCTACTTAGTGGGACTAGCGGTAGATACGCAGTATTTT.

V and J are TRBV5-6 and TRBJ2-3; TRBD2 aligns across 9 bases. With 4 bases clipped from V and 4 bases from J, the junction kept 7 bases outside the gene matches. The CDR3 sequence is 15 residues long. Germline V CDR1 and CDR2: SGHDT, YYEEEE. The CDR3 reads CASSLSGRNADTQYF. The CDR3 nucleotides are TGTGCCAGCAGCCTTAGCGGGAGAAACGCAGATACGCAGTATTTT.